The following is a T cell receptor beta chain sequence with its context. Its antigen is unknown. TCRbeta library construction was performed incorporating unique molecular identifiers. TCRdb analysed the PCR reads with MiXCR anew, one entry per CDR3 protein. Found here are fewer than 150,000 distinct CDR3 sequences, about 9.5% of them singletons; the top ten hold 24%. This CDR3 is built from 15 residues. This sample was taken from a study of T-cell reconstitution after alpha-beta-depleted transplantation in children. Study outcomes and limitations: Approximately two months post-transplant, alpha-beta T cells reportedly originated from several hundred expanded graft clones. By one year post-transplant, T-cell counts and diversity largely arose from T cells that were newly produced. Certain patients had high TCRbeta diversity at day 60, and it came from recipient T cells and thymic progenitors that survived.

This clonotype originated in a girl in the first two years of life who had a stem cell transplant for combined immunodeficiency, so the T cells may come from the graft donor. The sequencing used PBMCs, mostly from graft donor cells, collected 180 days after TCRalphabeta/CD19-depleted stem cell transplant. The V and J genes are TRBV21-1 and TRBJ1-1; the table's D gene call, TRBD1, was not cross checked with the DNA. TRBV21-1 is a listed pseudogene. The CDR3 sequence is CASSKLAGANTEAFF. In DNA, the CDR3 is TGTGCCAGCAGCAAATTGGCGGGGGCGAACACTGAAGCTTTCTTT.